These 10 T cell receptor beta chains came from one sample sequenced in a study of T cells in Graves' hyperthyroidism and ophthalmopathy. Authors of the study amplified TCR beta CDR3 regions from RNA transcripts. The HTBI primer set was used in a first-round RT-PCR of the TCR CDR3. TCRdb fed the multiplex PCR reads into MiXCR, producing one record per CDR3 protein. Of around 700,000 distinct CDR3 sequences in the sample, around 20% were seen once. The sequencing sample was made of blood. All receptors derive from a woman aged 50 to 60 with Graves' hyperthyroidism that later progressed to Graves' ophthalmopathy.

This clonotype was observed a few times. The CDR3 loop reads CSASDPWGGEVNEQFF. DNA of the CDR3: TGCAGTGCTAGTGACCCGTGGGGGGGGGAGGTCAATGAGCAGTTCTTC. The chain uses TRBV20-1 and TRBJ2-1; TRBD2 matches 7 bases. Germline-derived CDR1 and CDR2 are DFQATT and SNEGSKA (reference sequence). Trimming cost V 3 bases and J 6 bases; bases outside gene matches: 14. The CDR3 is 16 residues long.

This clonotype was detected ten times or more. The rearrangement links TRBV29-1 to TRBJ2-5; maybe TRBD1 (5 bases). Germline V gene sequence: CDR1 SQVTM, CDR2 ANQGSEA. V was pared by 4 bases and J by 1 base, with 10 bases between. This CDR3 has 13 residues. DNA for the CDR3: TGCAGCGTTGGGGGCGGAACCCAAGAGACCCAGTACTTC. This encodes CSVGGGTQETQYF.

The chain carries TRBV6-2 or TRBV6-3 and TRBJ1-2, with a possible D match to TRBD1 (6 bases). V lost 0 bases and J 8 bases, leaving 19 bases between the germline ends. The CDR3 length is 16 residues. Germline V CDR1 and CDR2: MNHEY, SVGEGT. The CDR3 region is CASSYSGRGARYGYTF. The CDR3 coding sequence is TGTGCCAGCAGTTACTCAGGGCGGGGGGCGAGGTACGGCTACACCTTC.

This clonotype was seen repeatedly, ten times or more. This sequence joins TRBV3-1 and TRBJ2-1; 13 bases match TRBD2. CDR1 and CDR2 (germline): LGHDT, YNNKEL (reference sequence). Losses at the gene ends were 5 bases for V and 4 bases for J; bases not matched to a gene: 8. This CDR3 spans 17 amino acids. Written as DNA, the CDR3 is TGTGCCAGCAGCACCCGGACTAGCGGGGGAGATTACAATGAGCAGTTCTTC. This translates into CASSTRTSGGDYNEQFF.

This clonotype was found many times. This chain links TRBV11-3 with TRBJ2-3; D not certain. The CDR3 contains 14 residues. Per the germline V gene, CDR1 is SGHNT and CDR2 is YENEEA. V was clipped by 2 bases and J by 2 bases, with 8 bases between them. The CDR3 DNA sequence: TGTGCCAGCAGCTTATCTACAGACACAGATACGCAGTATTTT. This translates into CASSLSTDTDTQYF.

This clonotype was recorded at least ten times. CDR3 coding DNA: TGTGCCAGCAGCTTAGGTAACAGCGGAAGCTACGAGCAGTACTTC. This codes for CASSLGNSGSYEQYF. The V call is TRBV7-6, the J call TRBJ2-7; a possible D gene is TRBD2 (5 bases). The germline gives CDR1 SGHVS, CDR2 FNYEAQ. V was shortened by 1 base and J by 3 bases, with 13 bases between the two germline ends. The CDR3 spans 15 residues.

This clonotype was detected many times. This chain links TRBV3-1 with TRBJ1-2, with D unclear. The germline V gene encodes CDR1 LGHDT and CDR2 YNNKEL (reference sequence). This CDR3 is 14 amino acids long. V lost 4 bases and J 5 bases, leaving 14 bases between the germline ends. The CDR3 spells CASSPRESEYGYTF. The CDR3 DNA is TGTGCCAGCAGCCCGCGGGAGTCTGAGTATGGCTACACCTTC.

This clonotype was counted a few times. CDR3 in amino acids: CASKYRDGSNQPQHF. The CDR3 DNA is TGTGCCAGCAAATACAGGGATGGGAGCAATCAGCCCCAGCATTTT. The chain employs TRBV12-3 or TRBV12-4 and TRBJ1-5, with D perhaps TRBD1 (6 bases). The length of the CDR3 is 15 residues. V was pared by 7 bases and J by 1 base, with 14 bases between.

This clonotype was observed a few times. The rearrangement links TRBV5-1 to TRBJ2-7, with TRBD1 identical over 7 bases. CDR3 length: 15 amino acids. Germline CDR1 SGHRS, CDR2 YFSETQ. The V and J ends lost 4 bases and 5 bases, in that order; junction bases with no gene match: 12. CDR3 bases: TGCGCCAGCAGCCAGCCGGGACAGCCAGACCACGAGCAGTACTTC. Protein sequence: CASSQPGQPDHEQYF.

V gene TRBV5-1 combines with J gene TRBJ1-5; the match to TRBD1 covers 7 bases. With V trimmed by 3 bases and J by 6 bases, 6 bases remained unmatched. Germline V gene data show CDR1 as SGHRS and CDR2 as YFSETQ. This CDR3 has 14 residues. The CDR3 DNA reads as TGCGCCAGCAGCTCAAGACAGGGTGGTCAGCCCCAGCATTTT. It specifies CASSSRQGGQPQHF.